This section outlines one T cell receptor (beta chain) sequence together with its context. Its antigen is unidentified. These data originate in a study of shared clonotypes between healthy human individuals. The CDR3 runs 15 residues. Trimming stripped 1 base from V and 4 bases from J, with 11 bases between. The germline CDR1 and CDR2 sequences are SGHTA and FQGNSA. Overall study findings and caveats: Naive CD4 clonotypes overlapped across a few donors at approximately 5.5%. Unshared clonotypes carried lower generation probabilities than those common to all four donors.

Sequencing was at deep level. In the original processing: Without quality scores, immunoSEQ junctional reads could not be filtered like full-length reads. The table came from immunoSEQ multiplex PCR; TCRdb's copy has only in-frame clones and leaves some out. The D gene and trimming were derived from the DNA, and the V and J assignments and clone size from that table. Of 300,000 to 400,000 clones listed, roughly 70% are singletons. This clonotype originated in a man aged 25-45 years in good health. The chain joins TRBV7-2 to TRBJ2-1, with D tentatively TRBD2 (6 bases). Sequencing was done on a sample of memory CD4+ T cells sorted from blood. Documented subset: CD45RA-negative fraction. The CDR3 bases are TGTGCCAGCAGCTTAGGGGTCGGGACTTACAATGAGCAGTTCTTC. Its protein is CASSLGVGTYNEQFF. The whole variable domain, remainder taken from reference TRBV7-2 and TRBJ2-1, is GAGVSQSPSNKVTEKGKDVELRCDPISGHTALYWYRQSLGQGLEFLIYFQGNSAPDKSGLPSDRFSAERTGGSVSTLTIQRTQQEDSAVYLCASSLGVGTYNEQFFGPGTRLTVL.